The 10 T cell receptor beta chains listed next were all sequenced from one sample in a study of T cell responses to AZD1222 COVID-19 vaccine. Clones were sequenced by immunoSEQ multiplex PCR, and TCRdb holds only the in-frame ones, with some missing. The sample holds roughly 100,000 clones, about 87% seen once. The sequencing used peripheral blood, collected on day 0 of AZD1222 vaccination. These receptors all come from an adult in good health.

The chain is built from TRBV3-1 (or the pseudogene TRBV3-2) and TRBJ2-6; no firm D call. The CDR3 totals 15 residues. The germline gives CDR1 LGHDT, CDR2 YNNKEL (reference sequence). V was clipped by 1 base and J by 2 bases, with 6 bases between them. The DNA of the CDR3 is TGTGCCAGCAGCCAAGGGCGTGCTGGGGCCAACGTCCTGACTTTC. Its protein is CASSQGRAGANVLTF.

This chain uses TRBV25-1 with TRBJ2-7, with D possibly TRBD1 on 5 matching bases. Germline assignment: CDR1 MGHDK and CDR2 SYGVNS. The V end lost 2 bases, the J end lost 5 bases, and 7 bases lay between the germline ends. There are 12 residues in the CDR3. The CDR3 DNA is TGTGCCAGCAGTGAAACGACAGACGAGCAGTACTTC. This gives the protein CASSETTDEQYF.

This rearrangement joins TRBV6-5 to TRBJ1-5; possibly TRBD1 for D (6 bases). The CDR3 runs to 14 residues. Trimming left V 5 bases short and J 5 bases short, with 13 bases between. Germline assignment: CDR1 MNHEY and CDR2 SVGAGI. This chain's CDR3 is CASSKIGGHQPQHF. CDR3 nucleotide sequence: TGTGCCAGCAGTAAAATTGGGGGCCATCAGCCCCAGCATTTT.

CDR3 sequence reads: CASSITSEETQYF. Here the CDR3 DNA reads TGTGCCAGCAGCATCACTAGCGAAGAGACCCAGTACTTC. The chain has TRBV6-5 and TRBJ2-5, with 7 bases identical to TRBD2. The CDR3 length is 13 residues. V lost 6 bases and J lost 3; bases outside the gene matches: 4. CDR1 is MNHEY, CDR2 SVGAGI, per germline.

The rearrangement uses TRBV5-6 and TRBJ2-2; 7 bases agree with TRBD1. Losses at the gene ends were 2 bases for V and 1 base for J; bases not matched to a gene: 5. This CDR3 has 16 residues. CDR1 and CDR2 from the germline V gene are SGHDT and YYEEEE. The DNA for the CDR3 is TGTGCCAGCAGCTTAATGACAGGGATGAACACCGGGGAGCTGTTTTTT. Its protein product is CASSLMTGMNTGELFF.

This clone was seen only once. V usage is TRBV27 and J usage is TRBJ2-7, with 7 bases fitting TRBD2. J was trimmed by 1 base and V by 2 bases; bases with no gene match: 8. CDR3 length: 16 amino acids. The germline gives CDR1 MNHEY, CDR2 SMNVEV (reference sequence). The CDR3 region is CASSLEVGTISYEQYF. As DNA, the CDR3 is TGTGCCAGCAGTTTAGAGGTTGGGACTATATCCTACGAGCAGTACTTC.

The chain joins TRBV18 to TRBJ2-5; 9 bases map to TRBD2. The CDR3 length is 17 residues. The germline gives CDR1 KGHSH, CDR2 LQKENI. V shed 0 bases, J shed 5 bases, and the junction held 10 bases outside the gene matches. CDR3 nucleotide sequence: TGTGCCAGCTCACCACCGACTAGCGGATACTTGGTGGAGACCCAGTACTTC. This codes for CASSPPTSGYLVETQYF.

Only one count was recorded for this clone. V usage is TRBV6-5 and J usage is TRBJ2-3; the D gene could be TRBD1 or TRBD2 (5 bases each). The germline CDR1 and CDR2 sequences are MNHEY and SVGAGI. CDR3 length: 15 residues. V lost 5 bases to trimming and J lost 6 bases, with 18 bases between them. CDR3 coding DNA: TGTGCCAGCAGTCCCCGGGGACGCGGCCGGGATACGCAGTATTTT. This encodes CASSPRGRGRDTQYF.

The V gene is TRBV7-9, the J gene TRBJ2-1; D perhaps matches TRBD2 (7 bases). The CDR3 has 13 residues. V was pared by 11 bases and J by 1 base, with 12 bases between. CDR1 is SEHNR and CDR2 is FQNEAQ in the germline V gene (reference sequence). DNA of the CDR3: TGTGCCGGAGGGGGGGTGTCCTACAATGAGCAGTTCTTC. This gives the protein CAGGGVSYNEQFF.

The chain is built from TRBV28 and TRBJ2-7; D not resolved. Germline V gene lookup returns CDR1 MDHEN and CDR2 SYDVKM. The CDR3 runs 14 residues. V was shortened by 5 bases and J by 6 bases, with 17 bases between the two germline ends. The chain's CDR3 is CASSPNLEVGEQYF. DNA for the CDR3: TGTGCCAGCAGTCCTAATTTAGAGGTGGGCGAGCAGTACTTC.